These 14 T cell receptor beta chains were sequenced from one sample in a study of beta chain features in type 1 diabetes. General study points: People with Type 1 diabetes carried modestly yet significantly shorter TCRB CDR3s in all four CD4+ subsets.

For these TCRs, the target antigens are not known. Expressed TCRB transcripts were sequenced, since all the RNA that had been isolated was reverse transcribed. TCRdb keeps only in-frame clones here, not all; method: immunoSEQ multiplex PCR. Of approximately 20,000 clones in the sample, more than 45% were seen once. The sample was stem cell memory CD4+ T cells from blood. These receptors came from a man aged 18 to 29 with type 1 diabetes.

This clone was recorded a few times. This sequence joins TRBV30 and TRBJ2-5, with D maybe TRBD1 (5 bases). With the DNA end fitting TRBJ2-7 better, the J assignment may be wrong. Germline assignment: CDR1 GTSNPN and CDR2 SVGIG (reference sequence). This CDR3 contains 12 residues. CDR3 sequence reads: CAWGRTHYEQYF. DNA for the CDR3: TGTGCCTGGGGACGGACACACTACGAGCAGTACTTC.

This rearrangement joins TRBV30 to TRBJ2-2; D is possibly TRBD2 (6 bases). With 2 bases removed from V and 5 bases from J, the gap between germline ends came to 18 bases. The length of the CDR3 is 16 residues. The germline V gene encodes CDR1 GTSNPN and CDR2 SVGIG (reference sequence). The CDR3 protein is CAWSLVRLGRTGELFF. CDR3 coding DNA: TGTGCCTGGAGTCTCGTTAGACTAGGTCGGACCGGGGAGCTGTTTTTT.

The rearrangement joins TRBV5-8 to TRBJ2-1; 9 nucleotides align to TRBD1. V trimming: 2 bases; J trimming: 6 bases; junction bases outside the gene matches: 6. This CDR3 comprises 15 residues. Germline V lookup: CDR1 SGHTS, CDR2 YDEGEE. In DNA form, the CDR3 reads TGTGCCAGCAGCTTCGGACAGGGGCTGGGCAATGAGCAGTTCTTC. Its translation: CASSFGQGLGNEQFF.

This rearrangement joins TRBV10-3 to TRBJ2-3, with 12 bases aligning to TRBD2. Trimming at V came to 6 bases and at J to 4 bases, leaving 2 bases not matched to a gene. CDR3 size: 14 residues. The V gene's germline CDR1 is ENHRY and CDR2 SYGVKD. The CDR3 sequence is CAIRSSGRADTQYF. The CDR3 region has the DNA TGTGCCATCAGGTCTAGCGGGAGGGCAGATACGCAGTATTTT.

V gene TRBV18 combines with J gene TRBJ2-2; 7 bases line up with TRBD1. The CDR3 covers 14 residues. The germline V gene has CDR1 KGHSH and CDR2 LQKENI. V lost 4 bases and J lost 6; bases outside the gene matches: 5. The CDR3 sequence: CASSQTTGPGELFF. For the CDR3, the DNA is TGTGCCAGCTCACAGACGACAGGGCCCGGGGAGCTGTTTTTT. Filled out from reference TRBV18 and TRBJ2-2, the complete variable domain reads NAGVMQNPRHLVRRRGQEARLRCSPMKGHSHVYWYRQLPEEGLKFMVYLQKENIIDESGMPKERFSAEFPKEGPSILRIQQVVRGDSAAYFCASSQTTGPGELFFGEGSRLTVL.

The chain employs TRBV18 and TRBJ2-5, with D unresolved. CDR1 and CDR2 from the germline V gene are KGHSH and LQKENI. The germline V and J ends were trimmed by 0 bases and 5 bases, with 16 bases remaining between them. This CDR3 comprises 16 residues. As DNA, the CDR3 is TGTGCCAGCTCACCACCTTTGGTGCTTCTGGAGGAGACCCAGTACTTC. The encoded protein is CASSPPLVLLEETQYF.

This chain joins TRBV7-2 and TRBJ2-1; 8 nucleotides match TRBD1. The CDR3 has 14 amino acids. V dropped 4 bases and J dropped 9; count of bases not matched to a gene: 8. The germline gives CDR1 SGHTA, CDR2 FQGNSA. CDR3 in amino acids: CASSSRQGKGEQFF. DNA of the CDR3: TGTGCCAGCAGCTCCAGACAGGGGAAGGGTGAGCAGTTCTTC.

Only a few counts were recorded for this clone. In DNA form, the CDR3 reads TGTGCCAGCAGTGAACAGGTCTGGCAGTACTTC. This gives the protein CASSEQVWQYF. The chain has TRBV2 and TRBJ2-7; D is uncertain. The V gene lost 2 bases and the J gene lost 9 bases, with 8 bases spanning the gap. CDR1 SNHLY and CDR2 FYNNEI come from the germline V gene. This CDR3 spans 11 amino acids.

This clone was seen only a few times. The chain uses TRBV19 and TRBJ1-1; no clear D gene. The CDR3 extends over 11 amino acids. Germline V CDR1 and CDR2: LNHDA, SQIVND (reference sequence). Trimming shortened V by 1 base and J by 10 bases, and 7 bases separated the two germline ends. The CDR3 DNA reads TGTGCCAGTAGTATAGCCCTGAGAGCTTTCTTT. Its protein is CASSIALRAFF.

This clone was picked up one time. The J gene is TRBJ2-7, the V gene TRBV7-2; TRBD2 might be the D (5 bases). The CDR3 extends over 16 amino acids. Trimming took off 2 bases at V and 2 bases at J, with 16 bases between the two ends. Germline V gene data show CDR1 as SGHTA and CDR2 as FQGNSA. CDR3 nucleotides: TGTGCCAGCAGCTTATCCCACCAGCCCGGGGCCTACGAGCAGTACTTC. It encodes CASSLSHQPGAYEQYF.

This sequence joins TRBV5-4 and TRBJ2-3; 8 bases are a match to TRBD1. Germline lookup yields CDR1 SGHNT and CDR2 YYREEE (reference sequence). CDR3 size: 16 residues. Germline trimming cut 0 bases from V and 1 base from J; bases unmatched to any gene: 4. CDR3 sequence: CASSLDGQGGTDTQYF. CDR3 sequence (DNA): TGTGCCAGCAGCTTGGATGGACAGGGTGGCACAGATACGCAGTATTTT.

This clone was found a few times. This chain joins TRBV19 and TRBJ2-1, with 8 bases fitting TRBD2. V was pared by 7 bases and J by 6 bases, with 11 bases of the junction left unmatched. CDR1 is LNHDA and CDR2 is SQIVND in the germline V gene (reference sequence). This CDR3 contains 15 residues. CDR3 DNA sequence: TGTGCCAGTAAAGTGGTCGGACTAGCCCCCAATGAGCAGTTCTTC. This codes for CASKVVGLAPNEQFF.

This clone was observed a single time. This rearrangement joins TRBV7-9 to TRBJ1-1; maybe TRBD1 (6 bases). The V end was cut by 5 bases, the J end by 4 bases, with 14 bases between. The CDR3 extends over 14 amino acids. Germline assignment: CDR1 SEHNR and CDR2 FQNEAQ (reference sequence). DNA for the CDR3: TGTGCCAGCAGCCCGAGGGGACAAGCCACTGAAGCTTTCTTT. This encodes CASSPRGQATEAFF.

This rearrangement joins TRBV27 to TRBJ2-5; TRBD2 matches 9 bases. Losses at the gene ends were 5 bases for V and 2 bases for J; bases not matched to a gene: 6. Germline assignment: CDR1 MNHEY and CDR2 SMNVEV (reference sequence). This CDR3 is built from 15 residues. Here the CDR3 reads CASSRDLAGQETQYF. Written as DNA, the CDR3 is TGTGCCAGCAGTCGGGACCTAGCGGGACAAGAGACCCAGTACTTC.